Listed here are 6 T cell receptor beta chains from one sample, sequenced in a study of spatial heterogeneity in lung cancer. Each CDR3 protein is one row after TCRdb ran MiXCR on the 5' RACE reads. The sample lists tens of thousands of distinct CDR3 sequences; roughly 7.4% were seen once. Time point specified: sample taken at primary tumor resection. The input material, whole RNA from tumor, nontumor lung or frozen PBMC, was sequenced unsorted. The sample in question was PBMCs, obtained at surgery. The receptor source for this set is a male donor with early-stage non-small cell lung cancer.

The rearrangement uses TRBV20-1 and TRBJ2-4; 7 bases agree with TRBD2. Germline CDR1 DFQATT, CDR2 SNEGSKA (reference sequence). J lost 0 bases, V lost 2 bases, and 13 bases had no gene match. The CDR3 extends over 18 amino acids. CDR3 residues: CSARPLWMGGTAKNIQYF. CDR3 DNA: TGCAGTGCTAGACCCCTCTGGATGGGGGGGACAGCCAAAAACATTCAGTACTTC.

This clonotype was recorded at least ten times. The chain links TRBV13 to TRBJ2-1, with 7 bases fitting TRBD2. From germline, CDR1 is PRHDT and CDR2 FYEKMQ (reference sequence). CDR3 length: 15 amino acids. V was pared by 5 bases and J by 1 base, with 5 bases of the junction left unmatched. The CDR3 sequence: CASSLGLPSYNEQFF. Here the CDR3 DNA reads TGTGCCAGCAGCCTGGGACTACCTTCCTACAATGAGCAGTTCTTC. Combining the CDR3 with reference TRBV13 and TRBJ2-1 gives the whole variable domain AAGVIQSPRHLIKEKRETATLKCYPIPRHDTVYWYQQGPGQDPQFLISFYEKMQSDKGSIPDRFSAQQFSDYHSELNMSSLELGDSALYFCASSLGLPSYNEQFFGPGTRLTVL.

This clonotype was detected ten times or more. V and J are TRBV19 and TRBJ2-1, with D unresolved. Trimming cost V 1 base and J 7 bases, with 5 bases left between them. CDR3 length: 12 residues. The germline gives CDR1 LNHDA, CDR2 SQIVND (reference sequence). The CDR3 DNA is TGTGCCAGTAGTATAGCCAAGAATGAGCAGTTCTTC. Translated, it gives CASSIAKNEQFF.

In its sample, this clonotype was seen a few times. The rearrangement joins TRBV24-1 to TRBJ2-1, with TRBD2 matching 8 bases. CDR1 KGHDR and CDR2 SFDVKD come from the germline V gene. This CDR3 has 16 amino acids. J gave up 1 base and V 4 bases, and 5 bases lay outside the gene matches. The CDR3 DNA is TGTGCCACCAGTGACCAAAGCGGGGGATCCTACAATGAGCAGTTCTTC. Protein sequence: CATSDQSGGSYNEQFF.

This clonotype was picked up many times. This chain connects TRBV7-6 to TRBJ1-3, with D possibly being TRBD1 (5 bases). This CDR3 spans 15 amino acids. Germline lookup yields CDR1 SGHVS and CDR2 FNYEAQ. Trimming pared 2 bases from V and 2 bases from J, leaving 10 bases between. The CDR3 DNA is TGTGCCAGCAGCTTATCGGCAGGGACTGGAAACACCATATATTTT. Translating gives CASSLSAGTGNTIYF.

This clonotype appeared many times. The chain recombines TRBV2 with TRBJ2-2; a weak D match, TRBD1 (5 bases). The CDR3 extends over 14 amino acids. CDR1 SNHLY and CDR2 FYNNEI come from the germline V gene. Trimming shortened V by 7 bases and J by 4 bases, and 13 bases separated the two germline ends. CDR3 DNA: TGTGCCAGCAAGCCGGCAGGGCTCACCGGGGAGCTGTTTTTT. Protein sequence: CASKPAGLTGELFF.